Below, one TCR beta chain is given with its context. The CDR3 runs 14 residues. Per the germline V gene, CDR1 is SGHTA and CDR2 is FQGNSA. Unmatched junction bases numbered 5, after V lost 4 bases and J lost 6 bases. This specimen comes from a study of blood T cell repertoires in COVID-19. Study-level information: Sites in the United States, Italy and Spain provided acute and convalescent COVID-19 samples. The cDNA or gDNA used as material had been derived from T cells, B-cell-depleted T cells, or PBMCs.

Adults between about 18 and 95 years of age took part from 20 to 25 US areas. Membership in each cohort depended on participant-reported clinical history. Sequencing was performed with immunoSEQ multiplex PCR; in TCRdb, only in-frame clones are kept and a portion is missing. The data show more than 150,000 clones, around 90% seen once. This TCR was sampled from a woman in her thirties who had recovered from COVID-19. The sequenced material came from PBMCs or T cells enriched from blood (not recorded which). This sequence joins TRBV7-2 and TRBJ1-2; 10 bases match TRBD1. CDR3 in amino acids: CASSSPTGGDGYTF. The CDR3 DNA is TGTGCCAGCAGCTCCCCGACAGGGGGCGATGGCTACACCTTC.